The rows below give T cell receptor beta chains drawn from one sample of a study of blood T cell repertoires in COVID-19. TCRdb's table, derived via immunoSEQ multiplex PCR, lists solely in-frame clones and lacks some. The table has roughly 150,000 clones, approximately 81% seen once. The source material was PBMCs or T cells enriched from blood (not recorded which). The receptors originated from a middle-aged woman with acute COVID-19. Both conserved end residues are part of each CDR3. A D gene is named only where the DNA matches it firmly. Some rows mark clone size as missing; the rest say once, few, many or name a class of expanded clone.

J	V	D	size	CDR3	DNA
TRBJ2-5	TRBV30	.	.	CAWSARETQYF	TGTGCCTGGAGTGCGCGTGAGACCCAGTACTTC
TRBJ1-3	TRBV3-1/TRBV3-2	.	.	CASSQGTAGNTIYF	TGTGCCAGCAGCCAAGGGACAGCTGGAAACACCATATATTTT
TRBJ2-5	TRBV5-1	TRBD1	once	CASSPGTGQETQYF	TGCGCCAGCAGCCCTGGGACAGGACAAGAGACCCAGTACTTC
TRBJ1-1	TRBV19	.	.	CASTLSRGTPNAEAFF	TGTGCCAGTACCCTGAGTAGGGGGACCCCGAACGCTGAAGCTTTCTTT
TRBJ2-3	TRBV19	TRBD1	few	CASSMNTGADTQYF	TGTGCCAGTAGTATGAACACAGGGGCAGATACGCAGTATTTT
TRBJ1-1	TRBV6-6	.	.	CASSPTLGRVRTEAFF	TGTGCCAGCAGTCCCACCCTAGGGAGGGTGCGTACTGAAGCTTTCTTT
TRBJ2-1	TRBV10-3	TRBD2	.	CAISGGREANEQFF	TGTGCCATCAGTGGGGGACGGGAGGCTAATGAGCAGTTCTTC
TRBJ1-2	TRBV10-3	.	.	CAISERAGDYGYTF	TGTGCCATCAGTGAGAGGGCAGGGGACTATGGCTACACCTTC
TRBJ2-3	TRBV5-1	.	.	CASSFSGESTDTQYF	TGCGCCAGCAGCTTCTCCGGAGAGAGCACAGATACGCAGTATTTT
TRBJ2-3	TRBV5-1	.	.	CASSLGTVDTQYF	TGCGCCAGCAGCTTGGGGACAGTCGATACGCAGTATTTT
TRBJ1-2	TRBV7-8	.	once	CASSLEKKLPYGYTF	TGTGCCAGCAGCTTAGAAAAAAAACTACCCTATGGCTACACCTTC
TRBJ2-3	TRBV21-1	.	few	CASSCPTGTSGRGDTQYF	TGTGCCAGCAGCTGTCCCACCGGGACTAGCGGGAGAGGAGATACGCAGTATTTT
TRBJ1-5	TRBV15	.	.	CATSWGGNQPQHF	TGTGCCACCAGCTGGGGGGGCAATCAGCCCCAGCATTTT
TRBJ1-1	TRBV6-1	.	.	CASSETRRTMNTEAFF	TGTGCCAGCAGTGAGACAAGACGGACAATGAACACTGAAGCTTTCTTT
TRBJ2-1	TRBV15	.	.	CATSRDGLTYNEQFF	TGTGCCACCAGCAGAGATGGACTAACCTACAATGAGCAGTTCTTC
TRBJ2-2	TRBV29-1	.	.	CSVDSNTGELFF	TGCAGCGTGGACTCTAACACCGGGGAGCTGTTTTTT
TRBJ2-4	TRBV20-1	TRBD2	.	CSGGGADIQYF	TGCAGTGGGGGAGGGGCGGACATTCAGTACTTC
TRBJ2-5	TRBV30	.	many	CAWSVRRSNGRETQYF	TGTGCCTGGAGTGTACGGAGGTCCAACGGCAGGGAGACCCAGTACTTC
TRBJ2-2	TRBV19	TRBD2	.	CASSLPGLAGHTGELFF	TGTGCCAGTAGTCTACCGGGACTAGCGGGCCACACCGGGGAGCTGTTTTTT
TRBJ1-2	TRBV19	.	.	CASSIRGPHGYTF	TGTGCCAGTAGTATCAGGGGTCCCCATGGCTACACCTTC
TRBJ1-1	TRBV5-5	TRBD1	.	CASSSGTGRANTEAFF	TGTGCCAGCAGCTCAGGGACAGGGAGGGCGAACACTGAAGCTTTCTTT
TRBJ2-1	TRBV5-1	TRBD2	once	CASSLGLAAYNEQFF	TGCGCCAGCAGCTTGGGGCTAGCGGCGTACAATGAGCAGTTCTTC
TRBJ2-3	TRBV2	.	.	CASSESGASAQYF	TGTGCCAGCAGTGAATCTGGAGCGAGTGCGCAGTATTTT
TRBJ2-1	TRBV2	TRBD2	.	CASSKGTGGPRNEQFF	TGTGCCAGCAGTAAAGGGACGGGAGGGCCTCGCAATGAGCAGTTCTTC
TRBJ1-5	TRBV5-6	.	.	CASSLVGAGNQPQHF	TGTGCCAGCAGCTTGGTGGGGGCAGGCAATCAGCCCCAGCATTTT
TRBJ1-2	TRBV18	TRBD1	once	CASSPNGQGMDGYTF	TGTGCCAGCTCACCCAACGGACAGGGGATGGATGGCTACACCTTC
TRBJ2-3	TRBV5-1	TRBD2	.	CASSPGLAGYRRDTQYF	TGCGCCAGCAGCCCTGGATTAGCGGGGTATCGACGAGATACGCAGTATTTT
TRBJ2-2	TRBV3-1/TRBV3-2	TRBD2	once	CASSGAGGPNGELFF	TGTGCCAGCAGCGGAGCGGGAGGGCCTAACGGGGAGCTGTTTTTT
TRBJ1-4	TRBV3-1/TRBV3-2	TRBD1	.	CASSQKLQGSPTNEKLFF	TGTGCCAGCAGCCAAAAATTACAGGGGTCACCAACTAATGAAAAACTGTTTTTT
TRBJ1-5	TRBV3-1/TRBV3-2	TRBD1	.	CASSQGGQNQPQHF	TGTGCCAGCAGCCAAGGGGGACAGAATCAGCCCCAGCATTTT
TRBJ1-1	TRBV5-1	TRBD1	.	CASSSPGQRNTEAFF	TGCGCCAGCAGCTCTCCGGGACAGAGGAACACTGAAGCTTTCTTT
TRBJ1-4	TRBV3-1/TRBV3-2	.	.	CASSARGPTEKLFF	TGTGCCAGCAGCGCGCGGGGGCCCACGGAAAAACTGTTTTTT
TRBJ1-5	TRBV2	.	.	CASSEEHYSNQPQHF	TGTGCCAGCAGTGAAGAACACTATAGCAATCAGCCCCAGCATTTT
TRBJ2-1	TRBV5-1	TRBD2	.	CASSLAEGTGTSRYNEQFF	TGCGCCAGCAGCTTGGCAGAGGGAACCGGGACTAGCAGATACAATGAGCAGTTCTTC
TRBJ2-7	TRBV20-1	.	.	CSASGGYEQYF	TGCAGTGCATCAGGGGGGTACGAGCAGTACTTC
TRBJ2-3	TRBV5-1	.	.	CASSSNPPDTQYF	TGCGCCAGCAGCTCCAATCCCCCAGATACGCAGTATTTT
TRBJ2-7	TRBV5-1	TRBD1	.	CASRPPPGQGTDEQYF	TGCGCCAGCAGACCACCTCCGGGACAGGGGACTGACGAGCAGTACTTC
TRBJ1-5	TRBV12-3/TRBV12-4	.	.	CASSSKWGGSQHF	TGTGCCAGCAGTTCCAAGTGGGGCGGATCCCAGCATTTT
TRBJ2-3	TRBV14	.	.	CASSLGSHGTNTQYF	TGTGCCAGCAGCCTCGGTTCTCACGGGACAAATACGCAGTATTTT
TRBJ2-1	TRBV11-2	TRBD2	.	CASSLGGGRASYNEQFF	TGTGCCAGCAGCTTAGGGGGCGGGAGGGCCTCCTACAATGAGCAGTTCTTC
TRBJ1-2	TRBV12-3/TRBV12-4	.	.	CASSPGQNYGYTF	TGTGCCAGCAGCCCCGGACAGAACTATGGCTACACCTTC
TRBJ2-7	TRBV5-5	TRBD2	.	CASSPGTSGSLEQYF	TGTGCCAGCAGTCCCGGGACTAGCGGGTCCCTGGAGCAGTACTTC
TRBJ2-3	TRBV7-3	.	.	CASSHAGSTDTQYF	TGTGCCAGCAGTCACGCCGGGAGCACAGATACGCAGTATTTT
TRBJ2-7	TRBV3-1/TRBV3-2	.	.	CASSQGWGPSYEQYF	TGTGCCAGCAGCCAAGGGTGGGGGCCCTCCTACGAGCAGTACTTC
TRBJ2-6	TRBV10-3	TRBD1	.	CAIRQTGADPSGANVLTF	TGTGCCATCAGACAGACAGGGGCGGACCCCTCTGGGGCCAACGTCCTGACTTTC
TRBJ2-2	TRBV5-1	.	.	CASSLLGEGRELFF	TGCGCCAGCAGCTTGTTAGGGGAAGGCCGGGAGCTGTTTTTT
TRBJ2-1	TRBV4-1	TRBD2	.	CASSHPTSGFDNEQFF	TGCGCCAGCAGCCACCCAACTAGCGGTTTCGACAATGAGCAGTTCTTC
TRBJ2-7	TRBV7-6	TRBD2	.	CASSLSSGSYEQYF	TGTGCCAGCAGCTTATCTAGCGGGAGTTACGAGCAGTACTTC
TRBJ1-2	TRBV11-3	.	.	CASSGYSQGGGYTF	TGTGCCAGCAGCGGATACTCGCAGGGAGGTGGCTACACCTTC
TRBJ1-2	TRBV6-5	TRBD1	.	CASSFLQGATYGYTF	TGTGCCAGCAGTTTCCTCCAGGGGGCAACCTATGGCTACACCTTC
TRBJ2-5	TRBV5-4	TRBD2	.	CASSYTSGLTGVETQYF	TGTGCCAGCAGCTATACTAGCGGTCTAACGGGTGTAGAGACCCAGTACTTC
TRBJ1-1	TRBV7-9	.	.	CASSLAQGAGARGAFF	TGTGCCAGCAGCTTAGCGCAAGGGGCAGGGGCCCGGGGAGCTTTCTTT
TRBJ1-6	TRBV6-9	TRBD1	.	CASSYWGQGIRGSGPLHF	TGTGCCAGCAGTTATTGGGGACAGGGTATTAGGGGGTCTGGACCCCTCCACTTT